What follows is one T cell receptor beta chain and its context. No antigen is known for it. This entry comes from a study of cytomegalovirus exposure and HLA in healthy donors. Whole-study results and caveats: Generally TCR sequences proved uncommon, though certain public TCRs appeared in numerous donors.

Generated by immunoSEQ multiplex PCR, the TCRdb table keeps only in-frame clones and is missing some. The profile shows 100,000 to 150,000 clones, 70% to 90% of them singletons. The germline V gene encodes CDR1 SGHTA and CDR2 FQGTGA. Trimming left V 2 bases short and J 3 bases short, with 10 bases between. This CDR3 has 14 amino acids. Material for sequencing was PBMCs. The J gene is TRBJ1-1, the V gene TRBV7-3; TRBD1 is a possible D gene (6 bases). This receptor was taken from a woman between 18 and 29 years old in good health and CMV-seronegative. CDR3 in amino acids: CASSLVGGDTEAFF. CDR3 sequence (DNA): TGTGCCAGCAGCTTAGTAGGGGGTGACACTGAAGCTTTCTTT.